This T cell receptor (beta chain) was captured in a study of cytomegalovirus exposure and HLA in healthy donors. CDR1 is SGHNT and CDR2 is YENEEA in the germline V gene. The CDR3 is made up of 13 amino acids. V shed 3 bases and J 6 bases; nucleotides not matched to a gene: 5. Primers: 60 Vbeta forward and 13 Jbeta reverse. Clones were sequenced by immunoSEQ multiplex PCR, and TCRdb holds only the in-frame ones, with some missing. This sample has roughly 300,000 clones, with roughly 88% found just once. This clonotype was sampled from a man aged 35-49 years in good health and CMV-seropositive. The material sequenced was PBMCs. The chain couples TRBV11-3 to TRBJ2-7; 7 bases line up with TRBD2. CDR3 sequence reads: CASSLGGKGEQYF. In DNA form, the CDR3 reads TGTGCCAGCAGCTTGGGAGGGAAGGGCGAGCAGTACTTC. The variable domain in full, completed from reference TRBV11-3 and TRBJ2-7, reads EAGVVQSPRYKIIEKKQPVAFWCNPISGHNTLYWYLQNLGQGPELLIRYENEEAVDDSQLPKDRFSAERLKGVDSTLKIQPAELGDSAVYLCASSLGGKGEQYFGPGTRLTVT.